The 10 T cell receptor beta chains below come from one sample, sequenced in a study of T cells in Graves' hyperthyroidism and ophthalmopathy. From RNA transcripts, TCR beta CDR3 regions were amplified. A first-round RT-PCR of the TCR CDR3 used the HTBI primer set. Each CDR3 protein gets one entry after TCRdb re-called the multiplex PCR reads with MiXCR. The sample shows fewer than 650,000 distinct CDR3 sequences, 14% of them seen only once. Sample: blood. These TCRs come from a woman aged 40-49 years with Graves' hyperthyroidism.

This clonotype was detected ten times or more. V gene TRBV27 combines with J gene TRBJ2-3; D not resolved. Germline values: CDR1 MNHEY, CDR2 SMNVEV (reference sequence). V lost 3 bases and J 4 bases, leaving 14 bases between the germline ends. This CDR3 contains 15 residues. The CDR3 bases are TGTGCCAGCAGTTTGTCAGTGGGTGTCCCAGATACGCAGTATTTT. Encoded protein: CASSLSVGVPDTQYF.

This clonotype was observed at least ten times. The rearrangement links TRBV2 to TRBJ2-7; 8 positions match TRBD1. CDR1 and CDR2 (germline): SNHLY, FYNNEI. This CDR3 has 15 residues. V lost 7 bases, J lost 4 bases, and 12 bases stayed unmatched. As DNA, the CDR3 is TGTGCCAGCACCTACTTCGGGACAGGATCGTACGAGCAGTACTTC. Translated, it gives CASTYFGTGSYEQYF. The complete variable domain, with remaining parts taken from reference TRBV2 and TRBJ2-7, reads EPEVTQTPSHQVTQMGQEVILRCVPISNHLYFYWYRQILGQKVEFLVSFYNNEISEKSEIFDDQFSVERPDGSNFTLKIRSTKLEDSAMYFCASTYFGTGSYEQYFGPGTRLTVT.

For the CDR3, the DNA is TGTGCCAGCTCACCAGCTCCGACCTACGAGCAGTACTTC. Translated, it gives CASSPAPTYEQYF. The chain carries TRBV18 and TRBJ2-7; unclear D gene. The CDR3 is 13 residues long. The germline V and J ends were trimmed by 2 bases and 2 bases, with 7 bases remaining between them. Looked up from germline, CDR1 is KGHSH and CDR2 is LQKENI.

This rearrangement joins TRBV20-1 to TRBJ2-1, with 8 bases aligning to TRBD2. Trimming took 1 base from V and 0 from J; bases not matched to a gene: 5. This CDR3 has 16 residues. The germline V gene encodes CDR1 DFQATT and CDR2 SNEGSKA (reference sequence). The CDR3 sequence: CSARGPLAGSYNEQFF. As DNA, the CDR3 is TGCAGTGCTAGAGGCCCGCTAGCGGGCTCCTACAATGAGCAGTTCTTC.

The table lists this clonotype with a few counts. The chain links TRBV6-1 to TRBJ1-2, with 12 bases aligning to TRBD1. CDR3 length: 17 amino acids. V shed 2 bases, J shed 4 bases, and the junction held 8 bases outside the gene matches. CDR1 is MNHNS, CDR2 SASEGT, per germline. CDR3 sequence (DNA): TGTGCCAGCAGTGAACGGGACAGGGGGCCTGCTAGCTATGGCTACACCTTC. It specifies CASSERDRGPASYGYTF.

The V call is TRBV5-1, the J call TRBJ1-3; 7 bases fit TRBD1. The CDR3 runs to 15 residues. Trimming removed 5 bases from V and 0 bases from J; junction bases left unmatched: 5. Germline V gene lookup returns CDR1 SGHRS and CDR2 YFSETQ. The CDR3 loop reads CASRWGTDSGNTIYF. The DNA for the CDR3 is TGCGCCAGCAGATGGGGGACAGACTCTGGAAACACCATATATTTT. Combining the CDR3 with reference TRBV5-1 and TRBJ1-3 gives the whole variable domain KAGVTQTPRYLIKTRGQQVTLSCSPISGHRSVSWYQQTPGQGLQFLFEYFSETQRNKGNFPGRFSGRQFSNSRSEMNVSTLELGDSALYLCASRWGTDSGNTIYFGEGSWLTVV.

This clonotype was seen ten or more times. The V and J genes are TRBV5-8 and TRBJ2-7; D is unclear. Germline-derived CDR1 and CDR2 are SGHTS and YDEGEE. Trimming pared 3 bases from V and 8 bases from J, leaving 12 bases between. This CDR3 spans 12 amino acids. CDR3 sequence reads: CASSWGVGQQYF. DNA of the CDR3: TGTGCCAGCAGCTGGGGTGTCGGACAGCAGTACTTC.

The chain links TRBV6-4 to TRBJ1-5; D gene uncertain. The germline gives CDR1 MRHNA, CDR2 SNTAGT. The CDR3 loop spans 15 amino acids. With 6 bases removed from V and 2 bases from J, the gap between germline ends came to 14 bases. The CDR3 sequence is CASSSSGPGNQPQHF. The CDR3 DNA is TGTGCCAGCAGCAGCTCCGGGCCGGGCAATCAGCCCCAGCATTTT.

The chain is built from TRBV13 and TRBJ2-3, with D maybe TRBD2 (6 bases). With 5 bases removed from V and 6 bases from J, the gap between germline ends came to 21 bases. Germline CDR1 and CDR2: PRHDT and FYEKMQ (reference sequence). This CDR3 has 16 amino acids. In DNA, the CDR3 is TGTGCCAGCAGCCCACGGCGGGGCGGCGCAATGGATACGCAGTATTTT. It codes for CASSPRRGGAMDTQYF.

This clonotype showed up many times. DNA for the CDR3: TGTGCCAGCAGCCGACCGGACAGATTACTTGAAGCTTTCTTT. Translation gives CASSRPDRLLEAFF. V and J are TRBV28 and TRBJ1-1; TRBD1 might be the D (6 bases). V lost 6 bases to trimming and J lost 7 bases, with 18 bases between them. Per germline, CDR1 MDHEN and CDR2 SYDVKM. This CDR3 has 14 amino acids.